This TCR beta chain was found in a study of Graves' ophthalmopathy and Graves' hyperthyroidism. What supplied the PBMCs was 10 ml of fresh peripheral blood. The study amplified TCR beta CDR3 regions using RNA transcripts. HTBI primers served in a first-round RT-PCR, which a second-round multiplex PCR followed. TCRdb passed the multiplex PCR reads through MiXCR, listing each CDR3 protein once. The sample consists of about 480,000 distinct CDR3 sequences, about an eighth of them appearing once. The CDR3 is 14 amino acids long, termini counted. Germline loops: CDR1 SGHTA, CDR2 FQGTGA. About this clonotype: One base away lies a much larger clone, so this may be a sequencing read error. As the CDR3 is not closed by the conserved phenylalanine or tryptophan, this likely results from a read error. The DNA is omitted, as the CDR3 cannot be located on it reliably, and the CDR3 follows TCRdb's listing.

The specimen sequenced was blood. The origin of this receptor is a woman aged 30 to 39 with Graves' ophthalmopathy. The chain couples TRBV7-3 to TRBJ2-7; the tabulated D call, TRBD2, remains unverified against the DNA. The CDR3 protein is CASSASAGSDVSYL.